Below, 6 T cell receptor beta chains from the same sample are listed, as sequenced in a study of blood T cell repertoires in COVID-19. The data were produced by immunoSEQ multiplex PCR, yet TCRdb's version contains in-frame clones alone and is incomplete. The sample lists fewer than 200,000 clones; just over 85% were seen once. Sequencing was carried out using peripheral blood. The receptors were gathered from a man aged 45-60 years with active or convalescent COVID-19.

This chain joins TRBV6-4 and TRBJ2-3; 9 positions match TRBD2. Germline V gene sequence: CDR1 MRHNA, CDR2 SNTAGT. V lost 3 bases and J lost 0; bases outside the gene matches: 4. The CDR3 has 16 amino acids. CDR3 protein: CASSELAGVSTDTQYF. CDR3 DNA sequence: TGTGCCAGCAGTGAACTAGCGGGCGTTAGCACAGATACGCAGTATTTT.

The rearrangement joins TRBV27 to TRBJ1-1; no clear D. Trimming removed 3 bases at V and 4 bases at J, with 18 bases between. This CDR3 spans 16 amino acids. Looked up from germline, CDR1 is MNHEY and CDR2 is SMNVEV (reference sequence). The CDR3 here is CASSFSAPRGGTEAFF. The DNA of the CDR3 is TGTGCCAGCAGTTTCTCAGCCCCCAGAGGTGGCACTGAAGCTTTCTTT.

The CDR3 loop is CASNVDSTYEQYF. The CDR3 nucleotides read TGTGCCAGCAACGTAGACAGCACCTACGAGCAGTACTTC. J is TRBJ2-7 and V is TRBV28; weak D call: TRBD1 (5 bases). Germline CDR1 and CDR2: MDHEN and SYDVKM. Trimming left V 7 bases short and J 2 bases short, with 12 bases between. The CDR3 covers 13 residues.

This CDR3 reads CASSYHGQTNQPQHF. In nucleotides, the CDR3 is TGTGCCAGCAGTTACCATGGACAGACCAATCAGCCCCAGCATTTT. This chain links TRBV6-9 with TRBJ1-5; D may be TRBD1 (6 bases). V was pared by 3 bases and J by 3 bases, with 12 bases between. Germline V gene data show CDR1 as MNHGY and CDR2 as SVAAGI. The CDR3 extends over 15 amino acids.

This clone was recorded a few times. The genes are TRBV18 and TRBJ2-5, with 10 bases identical to TRBD1. Germline values: CDR1 KGHSH, CDR2 LQKENI. V shed 3 bases and J 5 bases; nucleotides not matched to a gene: 9. CDR3 size: 16 residues. In DNA, the CDR3 is TGTGCCAGCTCACCGGGGATGGGACAGGGGATGGAGACCCAGTACTTC. Amino acids: CASSPGMGQGMETQYF.

Concerning this clone itself: Additional DNA sequences in this sample encode the identical CDR3. The chain employs TRBV12-3 or TRBV12-4 and TRBJ1-4, with unresolved D. The ends were cut back, 3 bases at V and 4 bases at J, with 3 bases in the middle. The CDR3 runs to 12 residues. The CDR3 loop reads CASSFGNEKLFF. CDR3 in DNA: TGTGCCAGCAGTTTCGGTAATGAAAAACTGTTTTTT.